Below are 3 T cell receptor beta chains sequenced from a single sample in a study of blood T cells in healthy people across ages. A second PCR, run for about 7 to 12 cycles, used a sample-barcoded 5' primer plus a J-beta primer mix. TCRdb redid the calling of the 5' RACE reads with MiXCR, one entry per CDR3 protein. The repertoire holds approximately 940,000 distinct CDR3 sequences, with around 49% as singletons. Source material: blood. The receptors were sampled from a man aged 30-40 years in good health.

Turning to this clonotype: The junction does not match germline at one end; this may be a read error. This chain uses TRBV4-1 with TRBJ2-1, with D perhaps TRBD2 (6 bases). The germline V gene encodes CDR1 MGHRA and CDR2 YSYEKL. The CDR3 is 15 residues long. CDR3 sequence (DNA): TGCGCCAGCAGCCAAGGGAGGGGTTTCAACAAGGAGCAGTTCTTC. Translation gives CASSQGRGFNKEQFF.

The genes are TRBV20-1 and TRBJ2-3; 11 positions agree with TRBD2. CDR1 is DFQATT and CDR2 is SNEGSKA in the germline V gene (reference sequence). This CDR3 comprises 18 residues. With 2 bases clipped from V and 2 bases from J, the junction kept 12 bases outside the gene matches. The CDR3 DNA reads TGCAGTGCTAGACCGTATAGCGGGGGGGCTCGGATCACAGATACGCAGTATTTT. Its translation: CSARPYSGGARITDTQYF.

This clonotype was seen a few times. The chain carries TRBV5-1 and TRBJ1-5, with a possible D match to TRBD1 (5 bases). This CDR3 has 14 amino acids. Germline V gives CDR1 SGHRS, CDR2 YFSETQ. The ends were cut back, 0 bases at V and 7 bases at J, with 11 bases in the middle. CDR3 coding DNA: TGCGCCAGCAGCTTGGTGGGGGATCAGCAGCCCCAGCATTTT. Translation gives CASSLVGDQQPQHF.